This TCR beta chain was captured by sequencing in a study of blood T cell repertoires in COVID-19. Study overall: COVID-19 samples collected from the United States, Italy and Spain covered acute and convalescent phases. T cells, B-cell-depleted T cells, or PBMCs provided the cDNA or gDNA that served as material.

TCRdb's table, derived via immunoSEQ multiplex PCR, lists solely in-frame clones and lacks some. The sample includes about 120,000 clones, roughly 85% of them seen just once. This clonotype was obtained from a woman at least 80 years old with active or convalescent COVID-19. Material: peripheral blood.

As DNA, the CDR3 is TGTGCCAGCAGCCAAGAACTAGCGAAGGCTAACACCGGGGAGCTGTTTTTT. It is translated as CASSQELAKANTGELFF. This rearrangement joins TRBV4-2 to TRBJ2-2; 7 positions match TRBD2. The CDR3 runs to 17 residues. Germline V gene sequence: CDR1 LGHNA, CDR2 YNFKEQ. V trimming: 0 bases; J trimming: 2 bases; junction bases outside the gene matches: 6.